This TCR beta chain was sequenced in a study of glioma-infiltrating T cells after dendritic cell vaccination. Study details: At biweekly intervals, patients got three intradermal dendritic cell vaccine injections.

Isocitrate dehydrogenase mutation was absent in all glioblastoma patients. General study results and limits: Higher TCR clonality did not directly relate to longer survival.

Here immunoSEQ multiplex PCR was the method, and the copy in TCRdb shows in-frame clones only, minus some. The table lists roughly 96,000 clones, 79% of them singletons. As regards this clone: Its antigen remains unidentified.

Per the germline V gene, CDR1 is LGHNA and CDR2 is YNFKEQ. CDR3 length: 14 amino acids. The ends lost 0 bases at V and 9 bases at J; junction bases unmatched: 7. This sequence was found in a human donor with glioblastoma. The material sequenced was blood, taken before dendritic cell vaccination. V gene TRBV4-2 combines with J gene TRBJ1-1; 7 bases are a match to TRBD1. CDR3 in DNA: TGTGCCAGCAGCCAAGAGTGGACAGGCGGTCAAGCTTTCTTT. Its translation is CASSQEWTGGQAFF.